These 28 T cell receptor beta chains share one sample of origin, sequenced in a study of TIL therapy for anti-PD-1-resistant metastatic lung cancer. Time point indicated: pre-treatment sample, taken before nivolumab and TIL therapy. The immunoSEQ assay was v3. Sequencing was performed with immunoSEQ multiplex PCR; in TCRdb, only in-frame clones are kept and a portion is missing. Among tens of thousands of clones listed, less than 80% were seen once. The sequencing used blood, collected at baseline. These TCRs come from a man aged 65 to 85 with non-small cell lung cancer.

CDR3 sequence (DNA): TGTGCCAGCAGTTATAGCGGGAGCCCCACCGGGGAGCTGTTTTTT. Its translation is CASSYSGSPTGELFF. The V call is TRBV9, the J call TRBJ2-2; 9 bases agree with TRBD2. Looked up from germline, CDR1 is SGDLS and CDR2 is YYNGEE. V lost 5 bases to trimming and J lost 4 bases; unmatched junction nucleotides: 6. The CDR3 spans 15 residues.

The chain recombines TRBV11-2 with TRBJ2-7; 8 nucleotides match TRBD2. Germline lookup yields CDR1 SGHAT and CDR2 FQNNGV. The V and J ends lost 5 bases and 5 bases, in that order; junction bases with no gene match: 8. The CDR3 has 14 residues. The CDR3 nucleotides are TGTGCCAGCAGCCGAGCGGGAGTAGGTGACGAGCAGTACTTC. Translating gives CASSRAGVGDEQYF.

The chain is built from TRBV2 and TRBJ2-3, with TRBD1 identical over 7 bases. Germline CDR1 and CDR2: SNHLY and FYNNEI. Trimming at V came to 6 bases and at J to 2 bases, leaving 8 bases not matched to a gene. The length of the CDR3 is 15 residues. The chain's CDR3 is CASSRDRENTDTQYF. The CDR3 bases are TGTGCCAGCAGCCGGGACAGAGAGAACACAGATACGCAGTATTTT.

The chain joins TRBV28 to TRBJ1-2; D is uncertain. Germline values: CDR1 MDHEN, CDR2 SYDVKM. V was clipped by 5 bases and J by 5 bases, with 30 bases between them. This CDR3 region has 19 residues. The CDR3 loop reads CASSPAEYGLKYTRYGYTF. The CDR3 nucleotides read TGTGCCAGCAGTCCCGCAGAATATGGCTTGAAGTACACAAGATATGGCTACACCTTC.

The CDR3 here is CSVLRQDLETQYF. The CDR3 DNA is TGCAGCGTCCTTCGACAGGACCTAGAGACCCAGTACTTC. The J gene is TRBJ2-5, the V gene TRBV29-1; tentatively, D is TRBD1 (6 bases). CDR3 length equals 13 residues. From germline, CDR1 is SQVTM and CDR2 ANQGSEA. Trimming removed 6 bases from V and 4 bases from J, with 15 bases in between.

This chain joins TRBV27 and TRBJ1-2, with TRBD1 as a possible D gene (5 bases). V was shortened by 3 bases and J by 4 bases, with 12 bases between the two germline ends. The CDR3 has 14 residues. Germline CDR1 MNHEY, CDR2 SMNVEV (reference sequence). The CDR3 nucleotides are TGTGCCAGCAGTTTCGATCAGGGATCCTATGGCTACACCTTC. This codes for CASSFDQGSYGYTF.

The chain joins TRBV19 to TRBJ2-1; D unclear. Trimming took 3 bases from V and 5 from J, leaving 14 bases between them. The CDR3 contains 15 residues. From germline, CDR1 is LNHDA and CDR2 SQIVND (reference sequence). The CDR3 region is CASSMFDFGDNEQFF. In DNA form, the CDR3 reads TGTGCCAGTAGTATGTTTGACTTTGGGGACAATGAGCAGTTCTTC.

Only a few counts were recorded for this clone. J is TRBJ2-3 and V is TRBV14; D is undetermined. Germline V gives CDR1 SGHDN, CDR2 FVKESK. V was shortened by 0 bases and J by 6 bases, with 7 bases between the two germline ends. CDR3 length: 13 residues. CDR3: CASSQDLGDTQYF. The CDR3 DNA reads as TGTGCCAGCAGCCAAGATTTGGGGGATACGCAGTATTTT.

The chain recombines TRBV4-1 with TRBJ1-2; TRBD1 is a possible D gene (6 bases). CDR3 length: 14 residues. Germline values: CDR1 MGHRA, CDR2 YSYEKL. Trimming shortened V by 0 bases and J by 7 bases, and 12 bases separated the two germline ends. The CDR3 DNA reads as TGCGCCAGCAGCCAAGATCAGGGGCGTGGTGGCTACACCTTC. As protein: CASSQDQGRGGYTF.

This clone showed up just once. V usage is TRBV7-6 and J usage is TRBJ1-4, with D possibly being TRBD1 (6 bases). Germline values: CDR1 SGHVS, CDR2 FNYEAQ. The CDR3 is 14 residues long. Deletions cut 5 bases from V and 6 bases from J, with 13 bases between. CDR3 residues: CASSLRAGDEKLFF. The CDR3 coding sequence is TGTGCCAGCAGCCTCCGGGCAGGGGATGAAAAACTGTTTTTT.

The chain carries TRBV6-5 and TRBJ1-6; possibly TRBD1 for D (6 bases). Per the germline V gene, CDR1 is MNHEY and CDR2 is SVGAGI. The CDR3 loop spans 12 amino acids. The V end lost 7 bases, the J end lost 9 bases, and 10 bases lay between the germline ends. The CDR3 sequence: CASNSRGSPLHF. The CDR3 DNA reads TGTGCCAGCAACAGCAGGGGTTCACCCCTCCACTTT.

The chain has TRBV19 and TRBJ2-7; TRBD2 matches 9 bases. Germline values: CDR1 LNHDA, CDR2 SQIVND (reference sequence). The J segment lost 6 bases and the V segment lost 3 bases, leaving 6 bases of the junction unmatched. The CDR3 covers 14 residues. The CDR3 sequence: CASSMTSGLPEQYF. CDR3 nucleotides: TGTGCCAGTAGTATGACTAGCGGATTGCCCGAGCAGTACTTC.

This chain joins TRBV28 and TRBJ2-7, with 9 positions matching TRBD1. Trimming at V came to 6 bases and at J to 1 base, leaving 4 bases not matched to a gene. The CDR3 length is 14 residues. Germline CDR1 reads MDHEN; CDR2 reads SYDVKM. The CDR3 DNA sequence: TGTGCCAGCAGGGGGACAGGGATATCCTACGAGCAGTACTTC. This gives the protein CASRGTGISYEQYF. Variable domain in full (rest from reference TRBV28 and TRBJ2-7): DVKVTQSSRYLVKRTGEKVFLECVQDMDHENMFWYRQDPGLGLRLIYFSYDVKMKEKGDIPEGYSVSREKKERFSLILESASTNQTSMYLCASRGTGISYEQYFGPGTRLTVT.

J is TRBJ2-1 and V is TRBV5-1; TRBD2 matches at 9 bases. The junction had 9 bases not matched to a gene; V was cut back by 4 bases and J by 4 bases. The germline V gene has CDR1 SGHRS and CDR2 YFSETQ. CDR3 length: 16 residues. The CDR3, as DNA: TGCGCCAGCAGCGTTAGCGGGAGTTGGTCTTACAATGAGCAGTTCTTC. This translates into CASSVSGSWSYNEQFF.

The chain uses TRBV7-6 and TRBJ1-2; unclear D gene. Germline values: CDR1 SGHVS, CDR2 FNYEAQ. Trimming took 2 bases from V and 2 from J, leaving 12 bases between them. This CDR3 region has 15 residues. The CDR3 spells CASSLKVTENYGYTF. In DNA, the CDR3 is TGTGCCAGCAGCTTAAAGGTAACAGAAAACTATGGCTACACCTTC. Full variable domain (rest looked up from reference TRBV7-6 and TRBJ1-2): GAGVSQSPRYKVTKRGQDVALRCDPISGHVSLYWYRQALGQGPEFLTYFNYEAQQDKSGLPNDRFSAERPEGSISTLTIQRTEQRDSAMYRCASSLKVTENYGYTFGSGTRLTVV.

The CDR3 bases are TGTGCCAGCAGTACAGACTACTCTGGAAACACCATATATTTT. As protein: CASSTDYSGNTIYF. The rearrangement uses TRBV6-1 and TRBJ1-3, with unresolved D. Trimming stripped 5 bases from V and 0 bases from J, with 8 bases between. The CDR3 totals 14 residues. Germline CDR1 reads MNHNS; CDR2 reads SASEGT.

The chain has TRBV19 and TRBJ2-1, with 10 bases fitting TRBD2. This CDR3 comprises 19 residues. Germline V gene data show CDR1 as LNHDA and CDR2 as SQIVND (reference sequence). V gave up 4 bases and J gave up 8 bases; unmatched junction bases: 20. The CDR3 coding sequence is TGTGCCAGTAGTACCAGCCTAGCGGGAGTCGTGATAAACGGGGATGAGCAGTTCTTC. Residues: CASSTSLAGVVINGDEQFF.

CDR3 residues: CASSPFLLADNNEQFF. The CDR3 nucleotides are TGTGCCAGCTCACCTTTTCTTTTAGCGGACAACAATGAGCAGTTCTTC. This rearrangement joins TRBV18 to TRBJ2-1, with D perhaps matching TRBD2 (6 bases). The CDR3 length is 16 residues. V dropped 3 bases and J dropped 5 bases, with 17 bases sitting between them. Germline assignment: CDR1 KGHSH and CDR2 LQKENI.

The chain has TRBV27 and TRBJ1-5; a weak D match, TRBD1 (6 bases). V lost 6 bases and J 1 base, leaving 28 bases between the germline ends. The CDR3 runs to 20 residues. Germline values: CDR1 MNHEY, CDR2 SMNVEV (reference sequence). CDR3 protein: CASSPEGGFGSNWSNQPQHF. The CDR3 DNA reads TGTGCCAGCAGCCCAGAGGGGGGATTTGGGAGTAATTGGAGCAATCAGCCCCAGCATTTT.

The chain links TRBV27 to TRBJ2-6; D unresolved. Germline CDR1 reads MNHEY; CDR2 reads SMNVEV (reference sequence). V lost 6 bases, J lost 4 bases, and 4 bases lay in between. The CDR3 runs to 12 residues. CDR3 DNA: TGTGCCAGCAGCCAAGGGGCCAACGTCCTGACTTTC. Encoded protein: CASSQGANVLTF.

The chain recombines TRBV9 with TRBJ2-5; 7 bases map to TRBD1. Germline assignment: CDR1 SGDLS and CDR2 YYNGEE. The CDR3 sequence is 15 residues long. The junction had 10 bases not matched to a gene; V was cut back by 4 bases and J by 4 bases. CDR3 coding DNA: TGTGCCAGCAGCTTGCAAATAGGGGGCAGAGAGACCCAGTACTTC. Protein: CASSLQIGGRETQYF. The whole variable domain, filled in from reference TRBV9 and TRBJ2-5, reads DSGVTQTPKHLITATGQRVTLRCSPRSGDLSVYWYQQSLDQGLQFLIQYYNGEERAKGNILERFSAQQFPDLHSELNLSSLELGDSALYFCASSLQIGGRETQYFGPGTRLLVL.

The chain carries TRBV27 and TRBJ1-1; weak D call: TRBD1 (6 bases). Germline V CDR1 and CDR2: MNHEY, SMNVEV (reference sequence). Trimming took off 8 bases at V and 2 bases at J, with 12 bases between the two ends. This CDR3 comprises 13 residues. The CDR3 DNA is TGTGCCAGCGGAACAGGGCTAAACACTGAAGCTTTCTTT. It codes for CASGTGLNTEAFF.

CDR3: CASSIGTGGFYNSPLHF. CDR3 DNA sequence: TGTGCCAGTAGTATAGGTACAGGGGGATTTTATAATTCACCCCTCCACTTT. V usage is TRBV19 and J usage is TRBJ1-6; 8 nucleotides align to TRBD1. This CDR3 comprises 17 residues. V shed 1 base and J 4 bases; nucleotides not matched to a gene: 6. Germline V gene data show CDR1 as LNHDA and CDR2 as SQIVND (reference sequence).

J is TRBJ2-7 and V is TRBV2; 9 bases agree with TRBD2. CDR3 length equals 14 residues. CDR1 SNHLY and CDR2 FYNNEI come from the germline V gene. The trim removed 6 bases at V and 2 bases at J, leaving 5 bases unmatched. This CDR3 reads CASRESGRPYEQYF. The CDR3 nucleotides read TGTGCCAGCAGGGAGAGCGGGAGGCCCTACGAGCAGTACTTC.

This clone has just a few counts. The chain is built from TRBV28 and TRBJ2-1, with 10 bases lining up with TRBD2. Trimming removed 5 bases from V and 1 base from J; junction bases left unmatched: 2. CDR3 size: 15 residues. Germline V lookup: CDR1 MDHEN, CDR2 SYDVKM. DNA of the CDR3: TGTGCCAGCAGTGTAGCGGGAGGATCCTACAATGAGCAGTTCTTC. It encodes CASSVAGGSYNEQFF.

V and J are TRBV19 and TRBJ1-3; D call uncertain. This CDR3 is 15 amino acids long. Trimming removed 3 bases from V and 4 bases from J, with 13 bases in between. From germline, CDR1 is LNHDA and CDR2 SQIVND (reference sequence). In DNA, the CDR3 is TGTGCCAGTAGTATTACCCCAGCGTCCGGAAACACCATATATTTT. It specifies CASSITPASGNTIYF.

V is TRBV10-1 and J is TRBJ2-7; maybe TRBD1 (5 bases). V was trimmed by 6 bases and J by 2 bases, leaving 20 bases between them. This CDR3 spans 16 amino acids. The germline V gene has CDR1 WNHNN and CDR2 SYGVQD (reference sequence). DNA of the CDR3: TGCGCCAGCAGGATGTCAGGGTCGATATCGGCCTACGAGCAGTACTTC. Encoded protein: CASRMSGSISAYEQYF.

The chain recombines TRBV7-9 with TRBJ2-1; D is tentatively TRBD1 or TRBD2 (5 bases each). The CDR3 extends over 15 amino acids. The germline V gene has CDR1 SEHNR and CDR2 FQNEAQ (reference sequence). Trimming took 0 bases from V and 6 from J, leaving 12 bases between them. The CDR3 region is CASSLAGAGSNEQFF. The CDR3 DNA is TGTGCCAGCAGCTTAGCAGGGGCTGGGAGCAATGAGCAGTTCTTC.